This T cell receptor (beta chain) comes out of a study of T-cell reconstitution after alpha-beta-depleted transplantation in children. This clonotype was found many times. A much bigger clone sits one base away, suggesting this may be a read error. Looked up from germline, CDR1 is SGHRS and CDR2 is YFSETQ. The CDR3 totals 14 residues. Trimming removed 0 bases at V and 2 bases at J, with 5 bases between. The TCRbeta library was prepared with unique molecular identifiers. TCRdb redid the calling of the PCR reads with MiXCR, one entry per CDR3 protein. The sample holds some 840,000 distinct CDR3 sequences, under 20% seen once.

The sequence derives from a male patient aged 10 to 17 who had a stem cell transplant for acute lymphoblastic leukemia, so the T cells may come from the graft donor. The gene calls are TRBV5-1 and TRBJ2-2; D call uncertain. The source material was PBMCs, mostly from graft donor cells, sampled 360 days after TCRalphabeta/CD19-depleted stem cell transplant. CDR3 loop: CASSLGHNTGELFF. CDR3 DNA sequence: TGCGCCAGCAGCTTGGGGCACAACACCGGGGAGCTGTTTTTT.